The clone carrying this T cell receptor beta chain was picked up a small number of times. Antigen specificity is unknown. Genomic DNA was the PCR template. Amplification of the beta chain CDR3 used 30 forward and 13 reverse multiplex primers. Each CDR3 protein is one row after TCRdb ran MiXCR on the multiplex PCR reads. The repertoire holds under 300,000 distinct CDR3 sequences, roughly 50% seen once, with roughly 13% in the top ten. This entry is derived from a study of type 1 and type 2 diabetes patients. No donor had another autoimmune disease or recent infection within four weeks. Each participant gave approximately 10 milliliters of peripheral blood. Study observations and caveats: A median of one highly-expanded CD4+ clone, covering around 4.2% of reads, occurred in type 2 diabetes.

CDR3 size: 15 residues. In germline, CDR1 is SNHLY, CDR2 FYNNEI. Trimming cost V 7 bases and J 7 bases; bases outside gene matches: 10. The sequence came from a young man with type 2 diabetes. Sample: peripheral blood mononuclear cells (PBMCs). The chain links TRBV2 to TRBJ1-6; 7 positions agree with TRBD1. The CDR3 nucleotides are TGTGCCAGCACCTTCCTTACAGGGGAGAATTCACCCCTCCACTTT. The encoded protein is CASTFLTGENSPLHF.